This T cell receptor beta chain was observed in a study of T cells in localized non-small cell lung cancer. Findings and limits, study-wide: Sequencing was limited to one tumor region, leaving the possibility of heterogeneity open. A median of roughly 50 of the top 100 tumor clones appeared in adjacent lung, which was paired and uninvolved. An association was observed between higher blood T cell density and longer overall survival. Uninvolved adjacent lung showed the highest T cell clonality, exceeding tumor.

Worth noting for this clone: Its cognate antigen is unknown.

CDR3 length: 17 amino acids. Per germline, CDR1 SGDLS and CDR2 YYNGEE. V lost 5 bases and J lost 2; bases outside the gene matches: 9. Assay: immunoSEQ multiplex PCR; the TCRdb copy retains only in-frame clones and omits some. Here the sample spans approximately 89,000 clones, around three quarters being singletons. The receptor comes from a man aged 35 to 69 with stage II squamous cell lung carcinoma. The starting material was PBMCs, obtained before any cancer treatment. The chain has TRBV9 and TRBJ1-6; 8 positions match TRBD1. The CDR3 bases are TGTGCCAGCAGTGACATCGACAGGGGCACCTATAATTCACCCCTCCACTTT. It yields the protein CASSDIDRGTYNSPLHF.